The text below deals with one T cell receptor (beta chain). Its antigen specificity is not known. Nothing much larger sits one base from this clone, and base qualities are not available. These data are taken from a study of shared clonotypes between healthy human individuals (dated by TCRdb to 2020 to 2021). For the study in its entirety: The cohort comprised a couple of women and three men aged 18 to 49 years. Blood TCR repertoires of several healthy adults were deeply sequenced to estimate repertoire size and the extent of clonotype sharing between individuals. To increase sequencing depth and limit assay-specific biases, TCR repertoire library preparation and sequencing were carried out by different laboratories using diverse techniques. Per donor, leukapheresis produced somewhere between about 0.94 and 9 billion PBMCs. What the work shows at the level of the full study, not this receptor alone: The small number of donors limited the genetic and exposure-history diversity represented. Based on pairwise subsampling, the degree of clonotype sharing among donors was expected to be affected by sequencing depth. Sampling was restricted to blood, and TCR repertoires in tissues likely differ from the TCR repertoires found in blood.

The donors were healthy, HIV-negative adults who had no recently reported acute infections or vaccinations. Every donor was a Caucasian adult residing in Nashville, Tennessee, USA. For unsorted samples, some 100 million PBMCs were counted and genomic DNA was extracted with the QIAamp DNA Blood Mini kit. After blood collection by leukapheresis, PBMCs were isolated using Ficoll-Histopaque density gradient centrifugation and then cryopreserved in the vapor phase of liquid nitrogen. Trimming takes 7 bases from V and 5 bases from J, and the germline ends sit 11 bases apart. From its cysteine to its phenylalanine, the CDR3 spans 12 amino acids. Solely the CDR3 DNA is kept, with 36 bases framed from the first base. CDR1 and CDR2 (SGHTA, FQGNSA) derive from the germline V gene. Using the deep immunoSEQ assay, TCR CDR3 regions were amplified from genomic DNA by multiplex PCR. Extracted genomic DNA from each cell subset was distributed evenly across all wells of several immunoSEQ 96-well plates, and each plate was treated as a replicate. For unsorted PBMC, each replicate PCR was loaded with approximately 320 ng genomic DNA, equivalent to 30,000 or so T cell genomes. Genomic DNA from unsorted PBMC was sequenced over ten immunoSEQ deep assay plates. The purified libraries were quantified using a Qubit 3.0 fluorometer, sized with a Bioanalyzer 2100, and then quantified again using the KAPA Library Quantification kit. A separate single-read 150-cycle Illumina NextSeq 550 flow cell was used to sequence each immunoSEQ 96-well plate. In the original analysis: Because only junctional sequences without quality scores were contained in the immunoSEQ output, filtering matching that applied to full-length reads could not be performed. Sequences were annotated with PyIR, a Python wrapper for IgBLAST v1.9, and V/J genes and CDR3 were assigned using IMGT germline references. Any read was removed if the V/J assignment was weak (E-value above 1e-6), the CDR3 was missing, or the read contained stop codons, out-of-frame junctions, or ambiguous translated residues. V3J clonotypes were defined as sequences sharing an identical inferred V gene, J gene, and CDR3 amino acid sequence. To compute the percentage overlap between repertoires, the number of shared unique clonotypes was divided by the size of the smaller repertoire. Repertoire richness was assessed with RTK rarefaction, the Chao1 estimator, and Recon v2.1 estimates of unobserved clonotypes. In its TCRdb copy, this immuneACCESS table keeps in-frame sequences only and misses some clones. Where compared with another copy, unresolved V genes explain less than half of these, and the others have no known cause. V, J and clone size are those of that table, while D and trimming were read from the DNA. For this sample there are around 510,000 clones; roughly four fifths appear just once. More than 10% of the sample goes to the ten largest clones.

The sequencing input was PBMCs. This sequence originates from a woman aged 35 to 49 in good health. Some clones in this sample may be carry-over from other donors' samples. The chain couples TRBV7-2 to TRBJ1-2; there is no confident call for the D gene. Here the CDR3 is given as CASTFSEYGYTF. Here is the DNA: TGTGCCAGCACCTTTTCTGAATATGGCTACACCTTC.